The 27 T cell receptor beta chains given below trace back to one sample, sequenced in a study of technical replicates of blood from a handful of donors. Libraries were prepared by immunoSEQ multiplex PCR; TCRdb keeps only in-frame clonotypes and omits some of them. Of 55,000 to 80,000 clones in the sample, nearly 98% were seen once. The specimen sequenced was T cells isolated from PBMCs. Every receptor here comes from a human donor in good health.

This chain uses TRBV5-1 with TRBJ1-5, with D perhaps matching TRBD1 (5 bases). In germline, CDR1 is SGHRS, CDR2 YFSETQ. This CDR3 is built from 12 residues. The V end lost 5 bases, the J end lost 4 bases, and 7 bases lay between the germline ends. The chain's CDR3 is CASRGGNQPQHF. In DNA, the CDR3 is TGCGCCAGCAGGGGGGGGAATCAGCCCCAGCATTTT.

The rearrangement links TRBV5-1 to TRBJ2-3; D might be TRBD2 (6 bases). The CDR3 is 13 amino acids. V gave up 1 base and J gave up 4 bases, with 7 bases separating them. CDR1 and CDR2 (germline): SGHRS, YFSETQ. CDR3 DNA: TGCGCCAGCAGCTTGAGGGAGGCAGATACGCAGTATTTT. This encodes CASSLREADTQYF.

V gene TRBV7-9 combines with J gene TRBJ1-1; 7 nucleotides line up with TRBD1. CDR1 is SEHNR and CDR2 is FQNEAQ in the germline V gene (reference sequence). Unmatched junction bases numbered 21, after V lost 4 bases and J lost 7 bases. The CDR3 loop spans 18 amino acids. CDR3 region: CASSSGRGRSVKAVEAFF. The DNA for the CDR3 is TGTGCCAGCAGCTCAGGAAGGGGGCGAAGCGTGAAGGCAGTTGAAGCTTTCTTT.

The V and J genes are TRBV19 and TRBJ2-7; D ambiguous. Germline assignment: CDR1 LNHDA and CDR2 SQIVND (reference sequence). CDR3 length: 12 residues. V lost 3 bases and J lost 3, with 6 bases in between. CDR3 nucleotide sequence: TGTGCCAGTAGTATGTCAGACTACGAGCAGTACTTC. This translates into CASSMSDYEQYF.

V gene TRBV5-1 combines with J gene TRBJ1-1; 11 bases are a match to TRBD1. Germline V lookup: CDR1 SGHRS, CDR2 YFSETQ. The CDR3 runs to 15 residues. Unmatched junction bases numbered 2, after V lost 0 bases and J lost 4 bases. CDR3 DNA sequence: TGCGCCAGCAGCTTGGGGGACAGGGGGGGCACTGAAGCTTTCTTT. Amino acid sequence: CASSLGDRGGTEAFF.

This sequence joins TRBV5-4 and TRBJ1-4; TRBD1 aligns across 7 bases. V was pared by 0 bases and J by 7 bases, with 9 bases of the junction left unmatched. Germline V gene data show CDR1 as SGHNT and CDR2 as YYREEE (reference sequence). The length of the CDR3 is 16 residues. CDR3 residues: CASSLGGAGGTEKLFF. CDR3 sequence (DNA): TGTGCCAGCAGCTTGGGTGGGGCAGGGGGGACTGAAAAACTGTTTTTT.

The rearrangement joins TRBV5-6 to TRBJ2-3; 10 nucleotides line up with TRBD2. The V and J ends lost 2 bases and 2 bases, in that order; junction bases with no gene match: 5. The CDR3 has 16 residues. The germline CDR1 and CDR2 sequences are SGHDT and YYEEEE. The CDR3 loop is CASSLGTSEYTDTQYF. The DNA of the CDR3 is TGTGCCAGCAGCTTAGGGACTAGCGAATACACAGATACGCAGTATTTT. Full variable domain (rest looked up from reference TRBV5-6 and TRBJ2-3): DAGVTQSPTHLIKTRGQQVTLRCSPKSGHDTVSWYQQALGQGPQFIFQYYEEEERQRGNFPDRFSGHQFPNYSSELNVNALLLGDSALYLCASSLGTSEYTDTQYFGPGTRLTVL.

In this sample, this clone turned up once. V and J are TRBV5-1 and TRBJ2-5, with D perhaps TRBD1 (6 bases). CDR3 size: 17 residues. The germline gives CDR1 SGHRS, CDR2 YFSETQ. V lost 2 bases, J lost 2 bases, and 19 bases lay in between. CDR3: CASSLGTPRDLQETQYF. The CDR3 DNA sequence: TGCGCCAGCAGCTTAGGGACACCGAGAGACTTACAAGAGACCCAGTACTTC.

The CDR3 loop is CAWGRTGNEQYF. DNA for the CDR3: TGTGCCTGGGGGCGGACAGGGAACGAGCAGTACTTC. This chain connects TRBV30 to TRBJ2-7; 8 bases are shared with TRBD1. Unmatched junction bases numbered 5, after V lost 5 bases and J lost 5 bases. Germline-derived CDR1 and CDR2 are GTSNPN and SVGIG (reference sequence). CDR3 size: 12 residues.

J is TRBJ2-5 and V is TRBV21-1; TRBD2 was called by the table and not checked on the DNA. TRBV21-1 is a pseudogene segment. This CDR3 has 16 amino acids. The CDR3 loop is CASSYILGLAGPAQYF. In DNA form, the CDR3 reads TGTGCCAGCAGTTACATCCTAGGACTAGCGGGGCCTGCCCAGTACTTC.

This chain links TRBV7-3 with TRBJ1-1; TRBD1 is a possible D gene (6 bases). Between the trimmed V and J ends, which lost 0 bases and 4 bases, there was a span of 21 bases. Germline V gene data show CDR1 as SGHTA and CDR2 as FQGTGA. CDR3 length equals 18 residues. CDR3 nucleotide sequence: TGTGCCAGCAGCTTAACTGGGGGGGACACACTTACGACCACTGAAGCTTTCTTT. Protein product: CASSLTGGDTLTTTEAFF.

The V gene is TRBV14, the J gene TRBJ1-4; D remains ambiguous. The CDR3 has 14 residues. Germline CDR1 SGHDN, CDR2 FVKESK. V gave up 3 bases and J gave up 7 bases, with 12 bases separating them. CDR3 residues: CASSQPGRAEKLFF. The CDR3 DNA reads TGTGCCAGCAGCCAGCCCGGGAGGGCTGAAAAACTGTTTTTT. The whole variable domain, filled in from reference TRBV14 and TRBJ1-4, reads EAGVTQFPSHSVIEKGQTVTLRCDPISGHDNLYWYRRVMGKEIKFLLHFVKESKQDESGMPNNRFLAERTGGTYSTLKVQPAELEDSGVYFCASSQPGRAEKLFFGSGTQLSVL.

This chain connects TRBV5-1 to TRBJ1-6; D is undetermined. Trimming shortened V by 0 bases and J by 3 bases, and 7 bases separated the two germline ends. CDR3 size: 15 residues. CDR1 is SGHRS and CDR2 is YFSETQ in the germline V gene. CDR3: CASSLEGSYNSPLHF. The CDR3 DNA follows: TGCGCCAGCAGCTTGGAAGGGAGCTATAATTCACCCCTCCACTTT.

The chain is built from TRBV28 and TRBJ1-5; 9 bases agree with TRBD1. The J segment lost 0 bases and the V segment lost 10 bases, leaving 10 bases of the junction unmatched. The CDR3 runs to 16 residues. From germline, CDR1 is MDHEN and CDR2 SYDVKM. The CDR3 here is CAISGTGLLSNQPQHF. DNA for the CDR3: TGTGCCATTTCAGGGACAGGGCTCCTTAGCAATCAGCCCCAGCATTTT.

This chain joins TRBV27 and TRBJ2-2, with TRBD1 matching over 8 bases. From germline, CDR1 is MNHEY and CDR2 SMNVEV (reference sequence). The CDR3 runs 18 residues. J gave up 0 bases and V 10 bases, and 16 bases lay outside the gene matches. CDR3 in amino acids: CATRDRFALLSNTGELFF. DNA for the CDR3: TGTGCCACGCGGGACAGGTTCGCGTTGTTATCGAACACCGGGGAGCTGTTTTTT.

V usage is TRBV5-1 and J usage is TRBJ1-6; D perhaps matches TRBD1 (5 bases). The V and J ends lost 4 bases and 10 bases respectively, with 12 bases between them. CDR3 size: 13 residues. Germline lookup yields CDR1 SGHRS and CDR2 YFSETQ. As DNA, the CDR3 is TGCGCCAGCAGCACTCGACAGAAGTCACCCCTCCACTTT. This gives the protein CASSTRQKSPLHF.

The chain has TRBV15 and TRBJ2-5, with TRBD1 identical over 7 bases. CDR1 and CDR2 (germline): LNHNV, YYDKDF (reference sequence). V was clipped by 3 bases and J by 2 bases; unmatched bases: 3. The CDR3 runs to 14 residues. The CDR3 region has the DNA TGTGCCACCAGCAGGGACAGGAGACAAGAGACCCAGTACTTC. Protein sequence: CATSRDRRQETQYF.

The V and J genes are TRBV11-2 and TRBJ1-1, with 7 bases aligning to TRBD1. The CDR3 spans 15 residues. Germline V gene sequence: CDR1 SGHAT, CDR2 FQNNGV. V shed 6 bases, J shed 5 bases, and the junction held 12 bases outside the gene matches. The CDR3: CASSYPNRGITEAFF. CDR3 in DNA: TGTGCCAGCAGTTATCCCAACAGGGGAATAACTGAAGCTTTCTTT.

V usage is TRBV11-2 and J usage is TRBJ2-7; a weak D match, TRBD2 (7 bases). The CDR3 runs to 18 residues. V was pared by 3 bases and J by 0 bases, with 21 bases between. Germline assignment: CDR1 SGHAT and CDR2 FQNNGV. Written as DNA, the CDR3 is TGTGCCAGCAGCTTTCGTTCTGGGGGGGCCTTGGTCTCCTACGAGCAGTACTTC. Amino acids: CASSFRSGGALVSYEQYF.

This rearrangement joins TRBV6-1 to TRBJ1-2; D is uncertain. The CDR3 is 17 amino acids. CDR1 and CDR2 from the germline V gene are MNHNS and SASEGT. V dropped 0 bases and J dropped 4 bases, with 18 bases sitting between them. The CDR3 sequence is CASSEARLRASSYGYTF. The CDR3 DNA is TGTGCCAGCAGTGAAGCGAGATTGAGGGCGTCCTCCTATGGCTACACCTTC.

The V call is TRBV13, the J call TRBJ2-4; 11 nucleotides align to TRBD1. The V segment lost 4 bases and the J segment 2 bases; nucleotides outside the gene matches: 4. Germline V gene data show CDR1 as PRHDT and CDR2 as FYEKMQ (reference sequence). The CDR3 spans 16 residues. The DNA of the CDR3 is TGTGCCAGCAGCTCCGGACAGGGGGCAACCAAAAACATTCAGTACTTC. Its translation: CASSSGQGATKNIQYF.

The chain joins TRBV23-1 to TRBJ1-1; the match to TRBD1 covers 11 bases. TRBV23-1 is marked as an open reading frame, function uncertain. The CDR3 has 14 residues. With 10 bases clipped from V and 6 bases from J, the junction kept 10 bases outside the gene matches. The CDR3 DNA reads as TGCGCCATCCACCAAGGACAGGGGGCCGCTGAAGCTTTCTTT. Encoded protein: CAIHQGQGAAEAFF.

This chain uses TRBV18 with TRBJ2-7, with 12 bases lining up with TRBD2. CDR3 length: 17 amino acids. The germline V gene has CDR1 KGHSH and CDR2 LQKENI. J was trimmed by 4 bases and V by 3 bases; bases with no gene match: 10. The CDR3 DNA follows: TGTGCCAGCTCACCCTCTCTAGCGGGAGGGAAATCTTACGAGCAGTACTTC. It specifies CASSPSLAGGKSYEQYF. The complete variable domain, with remaining parts taken from reference TRBV18 and TRBJ2-7, reads NAGVMQNPRHLVRRRGQEARLRCSPMKGHSHVYWYRQLPEEGLKFMVYLQKENIIDESGMPKERFSAEFPKEGPSILRIQQVVRGDSAAYFCASSPSLAGGKSYEQYFGPGTRLTVT.

V gene TRBV6-6 combines with J gene TRBJ1-3; D is uncertain. The germline V and J ends were trimmed by 2 bases and 0 bases, with 5 bases remaining between them. The CDR3 has 14 residues. From germline, CDR1 is MNHNY and CDR2 SVGAGI (reference sequence). CDR3 nucleotide sequence: TGTGCCAGCAGTTACGCAGGCTCTGGAAACACCATATATTTT. Protein sequence: CASSYAGSGNTIYF.

This sequence joins TRBV19 and TRBJ1-6, with TRBD1 matching over 7 bases. Losses at the gene ends were 6 bases for V and 2 bases for J; bases not matched to a gene: 4. The germline CDR1 and CDR2 sequences are LNHDA and SQIVND (reference sequence). The length of the CDR3 is 15 residues. The CDR3 loop reads CASSRQGPYNSPLHF. As DNA, the CDR3 is TGTGCCAGTAGCAGACAGGGCCCCTATAATTCACCCCTCCACTTT.

The chain links TRBV11-3 to TRBJ2-7; TRBD1 is a possible D gene (6 bases). Trimming took 5 bases from V and 3 from J, leaving 14 bases between them. There are 14 residues in the CDR3. Germline values: CDR1 SGHNT, CDR2 YENEEA. The CDR3 nucleotides read TGTGCCAGCAGCCCCCCGGACAGCCGCTACGAGCAGTACTTC. Its protein is CASSPPDSRYEQYF.

This clone appeared once. The chain employs TRBV6-1 and TRBJ1-1, with 8 positions matching TRBD1. Trimming cost V 4 bases and J 3 bases; bases outside gene matches: 13. The CDR3 loop spans 17 amino acids. The germline V gene has CDR1 MNHNS and CDR2 SASEGT. The CDR3 nucleotides read TGTGCCAGCAGTGCCTCTTCAGGGGGCGCGGGGGACACTGAAGCTTTCTTT. Residues: CASSASSGGAGDTEAFF.